A selection of T cell receptor beta chains follows, all from one sample in a study of cytomegalovirus exposure and HLA in healthy donors. Assay: immunoSEQ multiplex PCR; the TCRdb copy retains only in-frame clones and omits some. Here the sample spans 150,000 to 200,000 clones, about 77% being singletons. The sample consisted of PBMCs. Receptors were obtained from a woman younger than 45 in good health and CMV-seropositive. Both conserved end residues are part of each CDR3. D genes are given only for firm matches. Clone size is given for some rows only: seen once, a few or many times, or a class if the clone is expanded.

size: few; length: 16; V: TRBV4-2; J: TRBJ2-3; D: TRBD2; DNA: TGTGCCAGCAGCCAGGAACTAGCGGGGGGCACAGATACGCAGTATTTT; CDR3: CASSQELAGGTDTQYF
size: .; length: 11; V: TRBV20-1; J: TRBJ1-2; D: .; DNA: TGCAGTGCTAGAGATGCCCAGGGCTACACCTTC; CDR3: CSARDAQGYTF
size: .; length: 16; V: TRBV15; J: TRBJ1-1; D: .; DNA: TGTGCCACCAGCAGAGATCTTGCGACAGGGAACACTGAAGCTTTCTTT; CDR3: CATSRDLATGNTEAFF
size: .; length: 12; V: TRBV4-1; J: TRBJ2-5; D: .; DNA: TGCGCCAGCAGCCAAGAACGGGAGACCCAGTACTTC; CDR3: CASSQERETQYF
size: .; length: 16; V: TRBV7-9; J: TRBJ2-1; D: TRBD1; DNA: TGTGCCAGCAGCTTAGCGACCAGGGGGCTTAACAATGAGCAGTTCTTC; CDR3: CASSLATRGLNNEQFF
size: .; length: 17; V: TRBV5-4; J: TRBJ1-5; D: .; DNA: TGTGCCAGCAGCTTGGTAGCAGGGGAAGTTGGCAATCAGCCCCAGCATTTT; CDR3: CASSLVAGEVGNQPQHF
size: once; length: 17; V: TRBV15; J: TRBJ2-7; D: TRBD1; DNA: TGTGCCACCAGCGTGCAGCCGACAGGGGGGGACTCCTACGAGCAGTACTTC; CDR3: CATSVQPTGGDSYEQYF
size: .; length: 11; V: TRBV11-3; J: TRBJ2-7; D: .; DNA: TGTGCCAGCAGCATCCGGGACACGCAGTACTTC; CDR3: CASSIRDTQYF
size: .; length: 13; V: TRBV2; J: TRBJ2-2; D: .; DNA: TGTGCCAGCATTGAGGAGAGATCCGGGGAGCTGTTTTTT; CDR3: CASIEERSGELFF
size: .; length: 14; V: TRBV7-6; J: TRBJ1-6; D: .; DNA: TGTGCCAGCAGCCTAAACGCGGGCGGTTCACCCCTCCACTTT; CDR3: CASSLNAGGSPLHF
size: .; length: 19; V: TRBV4-3; J: TRBJ2-1; D: .; DNA: TGCGCCAGCAGCCACGACCCAGGCTGGGTTTCAGGGGTGGGCAATGAGCAGTTCTTC; CDR3: CASSHDPGWVSGVGNEQFF
size: .; length: 16; V: TRBV6-6; J: TRBJ1-6; D: .; DNA: TGTGCCAGCAGTTACTCGCAGGGCGGGGATAATTCACCCCTCCACTTT; CDR3: CASSYSQGGDNSPLHF
size: .; length: 13; V: TRBV7-9; J: TRBJ1-5; D: .; DNA: TGTGCCAGCACCTTAGGTGGACACCAGCCCCAGCATTTT; CDR3: CASTLGGHQPQHF
size: few; length: 19; V: TRBV7-9; J: TRBJ1-3; D: .; DNA: TGTGCCAGCAGCTTATTAGGCGGCCCAGTTGAGGGCTCTGGAAACACCATATATTTT; CDR3: CASSLLGGPVEGSGNTIYF
size: .; length: 16; V: TRBV28; J: TRBJ1-5; D: .; DNA: TGTGCCAGCCGACAATTCCCGGACACGGGCAATCAGCCCCAGCATTTT; CDR3: CASRQFPDTGNQPQHF
size: .; length: 14; V: TRBV11-2; J: TRBJ2-7; D: .; DNA: TGTGCCAGCAGCTCAAGGGGGGGGTCCTACGAGCAGTACTTC; CDR3: CASSSRGGSYEQYF
size: .; length: 13; V: TRBV7-2; J: TRBJ1-1; D: TRBD1; DNA: TGTGCCAGCAGCCCGGGACAGTTCCTAGGAGCTTTCTTT; CDR3: CASSPGQFLGAFF
size: .; length: 13; V: TRBV7-2; J: TRBJ2-3; D: .; DNA: TGTGCCAGCAGCACAGGACCGGCAGATACGCAGTATTTT; CDR3: CASSTGPADTQYF
size: few; length: 14; V: TRBV2; J: TRBJ2-1; D: TRBD2; DNA: TGTGCCAGCAGTGGCCGGGGGGGCTACAATGAGCAGTTCTTC; CDR3: CASSGRGGYNEQFF
size: .; length: 16; V: TRBV7-6; J: TRBJ1-4; D: .; DNA: TGTGCCAGCAGCCAACCGGCGGGGGGGCGCGATGAAAAACTGTTTTTT; CDR3: CASSQPAGGRDEKLFF
size: .; length: 14; V: TRBV5-1; J: TRBJ2-4; D: .; DNA: TGCGCCAGCAGCTTAGGGGGGGAGGTAAACATTCAGTACTTC; CDR3: CASSLGGEVNIQYF
size: .; length: 17; V: TRBV5-8; J: TRBJ2-4; D: .; DNA: TGTGCCAGCAGCTTGGCCGGGTGGGTCGGAGCCAAAAACATTCAGTACTTC; CDR3: CASSLAGWVGAKNIQYF
size: .; length: 16; V: TRBV9; J: TRBJ2-7; D: .; DNA: TGTGCCAGCAGCGAGGGAGGGCAGGGGAGCTCCTACGAGCAGTACTTC; CDR3: CASSEGGQGSSYEQYF
size: .; length: 16; V: TRBV18; J: TRBJ2-2; D: TRBD2; DNA: TGTGCCAGCTCGCCGGGACTAGCGGGGTTGAACGGGGAGCTGTTTTTT; CDR3: CASSPGLAGLNGELFF
size: .; length: 15; V: TRBV6-5; J: TRBJ1-2; D: TRBD1; DNA: TGTGCCTCCCAGGGTTGGGGACAGGGGAACTATGGCTACACCTTC; CDR3: CASQGWGQGNYGYTF
size: .; length: 15; V: TRBV6-6; J: TRBJ2-7; D: .; DNA: TGTGCCAGCAGTTACTCGGAGGGGGGGGGCGACGAGCAGTACTTC; CDR3: CASSYSEGGGDEQYF
size: .; length: 15; V: TRBV14; J: TRBJ2-1; D: TRBD2; DNA: TGTGCCAGCAGCCAGCTCGGGGGAGGGTCTAATGAGCAGTTCTTC; CDR3: CASSQLGGGSNEQFF
size: .; length: 14; V: TRBV18; J: TRBJ1-5; D: .; DNA: TGTGCCAGCTCCCCTCTAGGGGGCAATCAGCCCCAGCATTTT; CDR3: CASSPLGGNQPQHF
size: .; length: 13; V: TRBV19; J: TRBJ2-5; D: .; DNA: TGTGCCAGTAGTATGGGTAGGGAGGAGACCCAGTACTTC; CDR3: CASSMGREETQYF
size: .; length: 15; V: TRBV7-2; J: TRBJ1-5; D: .; DNA: TGTGCCAGCAGCTTAGAGGGGGTCGGCAATCAGCCCCAGCATTTT; CDR3: CASSLEGVGNQPQHF
size: .; length: 12; V: TRBV11-2; J: TRBJ2-7; D: .; DNA: TGTGCCAGCAGCTTAGACGGGAGCGAGCAGTACTTC; CDR3: CASSLDGSEQYF
size: .; length: 14; V: TRBV9; J: TRBJ1-6; D: .; DNA: TGTGCCAGCAGCGTACGCCAGTTGGATTCACCCCTCCACTTT; CDR3: CASSVRQLDSPLHF
size: .; length: 15; V: TRBV19; J: TRBJ2-3; D: TRBD2; DNA: TGTGCCAGTAGTATAGTGTCTAGCGGGCCAGATACGCAGTATTTT; CDR3: CASSIVSSGPDTQYF
size: .; length: 14; V: TRBV28; J: TRBJ1-5; D: .; DNA: TGTGCCAGCAGTCGAGGAGGGTCCAATCAGCCCCAGCATTTT; CDR3: CASSRGGSNQPQHF
size: .; length: 12; V: TRBV6-1; J: TRBJ2-7; D: TRBD1; DNA: TGTGCCAGCCATGGACAGGGCTACGAGCAGTACTTC; CDR3: CASHGQGYEQYF
size: .; length: 14; V: TRBV27; J: TRBJ2-1; D: TRBD2; DNA: TGTGCCAGCTGGGGGACTAGCGCATGGGGTGAGCAGTTCTTC; CDR3: CASWGTSAWGEQFF
size: .; length: 15; V: TRBV6-5; J: TRBJ2-2; D: TRBD2; DNA: TGTGCCAGCAGGCTCGTCGGACTAGCTTCCGGGGAGCTGTTTTTT; CDR3: CASRLVGLASGELFF
size: .; length: 15; V: TRBV18; J: TRBJ1-5; D: .; DNA: TGTGCCAGCTCACCGTGGGGAGGCAGCAATCAGCCCCAGCATTTT; CDR3: CASSPWGGSNQPQHF
size: .; length: 16; V: TRBV9; J: TRBJ2-5; D: TRBD1; DNA: TGTGCCAGCAGTGCCTCCGGGACAGGGGGCCGTGAGACCCAGTACTTC; CDR3: CASSASGTGGRETQYF
size: .; length: 15; V: TRBV10-2; J: TRBJ2-7; D: TRBD2; DNA: TGCGCCAGCAGTGAATCAGCGGGGGGGCCCTACGAGCAGTACTTC; CDR3: CASSESAGGPYEQYF
size: .; length: 15; V: TRBV7-2; J: TRBJ1-6; D: .; DNA: TGTGCCAGCAGCCCCCGAACAGGGTTCTCTTCACCCCTCCACTTT; CDR3: CASSPRTGFSSPLHF
size: .; length: 14; V: TRBV6-5; J: TRBJ1-2; D: .; DNA: TGTGCCAGCAGTCGACAGGTCTTCAACTATGGCTACACCTTC; CDR3: CASSRQVFNYGYTF
size: .; length: 16; V: TRBV7-2; J: TRBJ2-2; D: TRBD2; DNA: TGTGCCAGCAGGACTGGAGCGGGAGCGAACACCGGGGAGCTGTTTTTT; CDR3: CASRTGAGANTGELFF
size: .; length: 15; V: TRBV28; J: TRBJ2-5; D: TRBD2; DNA: TGTGCCAGCAGTTTTAGGACTAGCGGGGATGAGACCCAGTACTTC; CDR3: CASSFRTSGDETQYF
size: .; length: 13; V: TRBV9; J: TRBJ2-7; D: .; DNA: TGTGCCAGCAGCGGGACAGCATCCTACGAGCAGTACTTC; CDR3: CASSGTASYEQYF
size: few; length: 12; V: TRBV4-2; J: TRBJ2-7; D: .; DNA: TGTGCCAGCAGCCAAGGAGAGGGCGCGCAGTACTTC; CDR3: CASSQGEGAQYF
size: .; length: 16; V: TRBV4-3; J: TRBJ2-5; D: TRBD2; DNA: TGCGCCAGCAGCCAAGGACTAGCGGGGGGACAAGAGACCCAGTACTTC; CDR3: CASSQGLAGGQETQYF
size: .; length: 16; V: TRBV19; J: TRBJ1-3; D: TRBD1; DNA: TGTGCCAGTACCATCCGGACAGGAACCTCTGGAAACACCATATATTTT; CDR3: CASTIRTGTSGNTIYF
size: .; length: 14; V: TRBV19; J: TRBJ1-5; D: .; DNA: TGTGCCAGTAGTGGGGGCGGTAGCAATCAGCCCCAGCATTTT; CDR3: CASSGGGSNQPQHF
size: .; length: 16; V: TRBV27; J: TRBJ2-2; D: TRBD1; DNA: TGTGCCAGCAGTTACGGACAGGACCCGAACACCGGGGAGCTGTTTTTT; CDR3: CASSYGQDPNTGELFF
size: once; length: 11; V: TRBV5-6; J: TRBJ2-1; D: .; DNA: TGTGCCAGCAGCGCGGAAGGGGGGCAGTTCTTC; CDR3: CASSAEGGQFF
size: .; length: 12; V: TRBV28; J: TRBJ2-5; D: TRBD1; DNA: TGTGCCAGCAGTCGACAGGGGGAGACCCAGTACTTC; CDR3: CASSRQGETQYF
size: .; length: 13; V: TRBV30; J: TRBJ2-5; D: TRBD2; DNA: TGTGCCTGGACTAGCGGGGGGGCGGAGACCCAGTACTTC; CDR3: CAWTSGGAETQYF
size: .; length: 13; V: TRBV2; J: TRBJ2-1; D: .; DNA: TGTGCCAGCAGTCTGGACGGGGGCAATGAGCAGTTCTTC; CDR3: CASSLDGGNEQFF
size: .; length: 14; V: TRBV7-8; J: TRBJ2-7; D: .; DNA: TGTGCCAGCAGCTTCCCCGACAGAACCTACGAGCAGTACTTC; CDR3: CASSFPDRTYEQYF
size: .; length: 19; V: TRBV6-1; J: TRBJ2-7; D: TRBD2; DNA: TGTGCCAGCAGTGAAGAGCCACCGGGACTAGCGGGGCACTCCTACGAGCAGTACTTC; CDR3: CASSEEPPGLAGHSYEQYF
size: once; length: 17; V: TRBV19; J: TRBJ2-1; D: TRBD1; DNA: TGTGCCAGTAGTACCCTCACCGGGACAGGGGGCTTCAATGAGCAGTTCTTC; CDR3: CASSTLTGTGGFNEQFF
size: .; length: 14; V: TRBV2; J: TRBJ2-7; D: .; DNA: TGTGCCAGCAGTGAAGACAGGTTAACCTACGAGCAGTACTTC; CDR3: CASSEDRLTYEQYF
size: .; length: 13; V: TRBV4-3; J: TRBJ1-2; D: .; DNA: TGCGCCAGCAGCCAAGGTTTCTTCTATGGCTACACCTTC; CDR3: CASSQGFFYGYTF
size: .; length: 13; V: TRBV6-5; J: TRBJ2-7; D: .; DNA: TGTGCCAGCAGTAGGGGTTCTACCTACGAGCAGTACTTC; CDR3: CASSRGSTYEQYF